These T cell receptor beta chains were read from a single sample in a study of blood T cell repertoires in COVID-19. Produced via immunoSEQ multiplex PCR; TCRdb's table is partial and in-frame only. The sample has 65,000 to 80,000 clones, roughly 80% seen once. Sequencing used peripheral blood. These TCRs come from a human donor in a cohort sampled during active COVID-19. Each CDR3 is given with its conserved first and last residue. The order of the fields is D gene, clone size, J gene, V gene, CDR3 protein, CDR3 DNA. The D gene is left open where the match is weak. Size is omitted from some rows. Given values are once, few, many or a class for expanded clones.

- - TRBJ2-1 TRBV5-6 CASSFYSLYNEQFF TGTGCCAGCAGCTTCTACAGTCTATACAATGAGCAGTTCTTC
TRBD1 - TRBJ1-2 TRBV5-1 CASSFPGTEGGYTF TGCGCCAGCAGCTTCCCTGGGACAGAAGGTGGCTACACCTTC
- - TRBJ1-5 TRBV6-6 CASSNQGNQPQHF TGTGCCAGCAGTAATCAGGGGAATCAGCCCCAGCATTTT
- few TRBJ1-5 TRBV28 CASSPNPPPTRPSPHF TGTGCCAGCAGTCCCAACCCACCCCCCACTAGACCGAGCCCGCATTTT
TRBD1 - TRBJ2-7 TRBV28 CASQPGQGYEQYF TGTGCCAGTCAACCGGGACAGGGATACGAGCAGTACTTC
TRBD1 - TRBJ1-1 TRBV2 CASSDQGAGAFF TGTGCCAGCAGTGACCAGGGGGCTGGAGCTTTCTTT
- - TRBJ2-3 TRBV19 CASTMTRSTDTQYF TGTGCCAGTACCATGACACGTAGCACAGATACGCAGTATTTT
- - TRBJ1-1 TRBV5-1 CASSPQGINTEAFF TGCGCCAGCAGCCCGCAGGGTATAAACACTGAAGCTTTCTTT
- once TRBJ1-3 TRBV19 CASSTITGGSGNTIYF TGTGCCAGTAGTACGATAACCGGGGGCTCTGGAAACACCATATATTTT
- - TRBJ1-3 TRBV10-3 CAIGQTSGNTIYF TGTGCCATAGGACAGACCTCTGGAAACACCATATATTTT
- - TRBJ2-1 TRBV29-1 CSVSGTPVSYNEQFF TGCAGCGTTTCCGGGACACCGGTCTCCTACAATGAGCAGTTCTTC
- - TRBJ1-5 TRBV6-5 CASCLGANQPQHF TGTGCCAGCTGCCTGGGGGCCAATCAGCCCCAGCATTTT
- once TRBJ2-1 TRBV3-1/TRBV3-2 CASSQVLSSYNEQFF TGTGCCAGCAGCCAAGTATTGAGCTCCTACAATGAGCAGTTCTTC
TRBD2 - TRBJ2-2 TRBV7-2 CASSLRSSGGISRYGELFF TGTGCCAGCAGCTTGCGCTCTAGCGGGGGGATTTCTCGGTACGGGGAGCTGTTTTTT